These T cell receptor beta chains were read from a single sample in a study of blood T cells in healthy people across ages. TCRdb fed the 5' RACE reads into MiXCR, producing one record per CDR3 protein. The sample holds hundreds of thousands of distinct CDR3 sequences; 25% to 35% are singletons and the top ten take 3% to 4.5%. These sequences were also reported in another study, on T cells of mothers and their children.

Sequencing was done on a sample of blood. The receptors stem from a boy between 2 and 10 years old in good health. The conserved cysteine and the conserved F or W are not part of the CDR3 here. Each record gives: clone size, V gene, CDR3 protein. Expanded clones are given a class, and other clones once, few, many or no size at all.

few,TRBV6-2/TRBV6-3,ASSYRQGDTEAF
.,TRBV7-9,ASSSTGEGEQY
many,TRBV9,ASSVGSATYQETQY
few,TRBV9,ASSVVATVEFDGYT
.,TRBV7-9,ASNLAGNTGELF
many,TRBV7-6,ASSPGGAYLTYNEQF
.,TRBV6-5,ASSYGTSGAQQF
many,TRBV12-3/TRBV12-4,ASSFEVRETQY
few,TRBV4-3,ASSPSSGGPYEQY
.,TRBV6-6,ASSYSGTGPHEQY
few,TRBV27,ASSVRGWGPQETQY
once,TRBV6-2/TRBV6-3,ASSRSKETQY
.,TRBV27,ASSHRQGGEQY
few,TRBV6-2/TRBV6-3,ASRRGGTYSYEQY
.,TRBV9,ASSGLTGGNTEAF
.,TRBV5-5,ASSLESWTPVEKLF
.,TRBV7-2,ASSSTGTGKGEQF
few,TRBV3-1,ASSQGYGYNEQF
few,TRBV5-1,ASSLGATEQY
.,TRBV29-1,SVVNRVPYEQY
.,TRBV12-3/TRBV12-4,ASSLRQGNYGYT
.,TRBV7-9,ASSLDGGDTQY
few,TRBV6-6,ASSYSLSIEGNEQF
.,TRBV5-1,ASRGTGLNTEAF
few,TRBV5-1,ASSLRGAKATNEKLF
.,TRBV12-3/TRBV12-4,ASSYNSPLH
few,TRBV5-1,ASSFADAYNEQF
few,TRBV29-1,SVEGTAKNTEAF
.,TRBV12-3/TRBV12-4,ASSASGGTYEQY
.,TRBV5-1,ASSLSRDTGELF